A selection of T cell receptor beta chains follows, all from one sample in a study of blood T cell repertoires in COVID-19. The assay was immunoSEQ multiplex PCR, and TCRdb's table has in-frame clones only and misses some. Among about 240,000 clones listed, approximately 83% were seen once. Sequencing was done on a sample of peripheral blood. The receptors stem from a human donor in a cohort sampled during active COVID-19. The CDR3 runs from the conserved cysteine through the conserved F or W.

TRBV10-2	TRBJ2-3	CASTLSTGTITDTQYF
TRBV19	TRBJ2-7	CASSIGLAGSRSYEQYF
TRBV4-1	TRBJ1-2	CASSQDRRQGIRGYGYTF
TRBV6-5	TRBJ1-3	CASSQDRGPGNTIYF
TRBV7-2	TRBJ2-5	CASSLSSGWGQETQYF
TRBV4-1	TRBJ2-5	CASSRDQGLGKETQYF
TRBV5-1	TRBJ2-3	CASGSRGARTDTQYF
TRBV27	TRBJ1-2	CASSLSPGSEGQGRGYTF
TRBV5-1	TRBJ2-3	CASSFSGGRTDTQYF
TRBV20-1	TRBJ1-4	CSASGRVDEKLFF
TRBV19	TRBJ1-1	CASSGELLLEAFF
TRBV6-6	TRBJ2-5	CASSPKLAGGQETQYF
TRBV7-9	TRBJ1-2	CASSYPTGASGYTF
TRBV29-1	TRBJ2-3	CSVAPVMGTDTQYF
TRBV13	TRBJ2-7	CASSPRPRDTYEQYF
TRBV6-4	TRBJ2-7	CASSPFIGGEQYF
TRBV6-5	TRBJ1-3	CASSYSRAGVGNTIYF
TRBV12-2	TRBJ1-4	CASRINRAPRVKLFF
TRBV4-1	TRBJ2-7	CASSQVGGAFDEQYF
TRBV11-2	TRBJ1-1	CASSSMRDTEAFF
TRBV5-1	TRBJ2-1	CASSSPSGGAAEQFF
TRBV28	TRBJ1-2	CASSEGQGTQGYGYTF
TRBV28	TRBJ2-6	CASRLQGAGANVLTF
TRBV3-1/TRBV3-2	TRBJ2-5	CASSPRTSVEETQYF
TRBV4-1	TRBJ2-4	CASSQDRSQILAKNIQYF
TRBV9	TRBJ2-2	CASSRGHIANTGELFF
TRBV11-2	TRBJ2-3	CASSSIRGQNTDTQYF
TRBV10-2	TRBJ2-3	CASSVTQADTQYF